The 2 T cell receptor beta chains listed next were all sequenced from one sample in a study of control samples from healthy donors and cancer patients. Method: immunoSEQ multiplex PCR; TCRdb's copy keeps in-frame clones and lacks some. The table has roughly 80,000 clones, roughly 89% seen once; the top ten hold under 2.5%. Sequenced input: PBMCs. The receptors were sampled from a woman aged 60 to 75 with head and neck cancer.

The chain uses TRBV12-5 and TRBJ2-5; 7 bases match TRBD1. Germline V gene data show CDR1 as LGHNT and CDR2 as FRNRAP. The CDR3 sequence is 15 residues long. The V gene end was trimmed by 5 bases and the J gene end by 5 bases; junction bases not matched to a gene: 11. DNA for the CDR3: TGTGCTAGTGGTCCTGGGACAGTTCATGCGGAGACCCAGTACTTC. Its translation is CASGPGTVHAETQYF.

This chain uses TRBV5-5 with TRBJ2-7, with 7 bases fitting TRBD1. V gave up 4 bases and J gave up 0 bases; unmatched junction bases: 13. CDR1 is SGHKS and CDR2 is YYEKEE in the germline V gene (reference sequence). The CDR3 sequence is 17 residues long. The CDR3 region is CASSPPRTGLASYEQYF. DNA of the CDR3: TGTGCCAGCAGCCCTCCCCGGACAGGCTTAGCCTCCTACGAGCAGTACTTC.